This T cell receptor (beta chain) was profiled in a study of cytomegalovirus exposure and HLA in healthy donors. Study-wide background: For the approximately 400 genotyped donors, about 81% fell within the Caucasian-associated ancestry cluster.

Notes on the study in general: The authors later found HLA-associated TCR beta chains more clonally expanded than equally common others. There were a few CMV-associated chains whose specificity for CMV antigens was confirmed in vitro. Information on immune exposure was restricted to one variable (CMV serostatus).

Of note for this clone: Its antigen remains unknown.

Researchers ran the PCR with 60 Vbeta and 13 Jbeta primers. The data were produced by immunoSEQ multiplex PCR, yet TCRdb's version contains in-frame clones alone and is incomplete. This sample carries some 120,000 clones, with under 1.3% going to the ten biggest clones. The sequence was collected from a man younger than 35 in good health and CMV-seronegative. The sequencing sample was made of PBMCs.

The DNA of the CDR3 is TGCGCCAGCAGCTTGGTAATTGGACAGGCAGAAGCTTTCTTT. Its translation is CASSLVIGQAEAFF. This chain links TRBV5-1 with TRBJ1-1; 7 nucleotides agree with TRBD1. J lost 8 bases, V lost 0 bases, and 7 bases had no gene match. Germline V CDR1 and CDR2: SGHRS, YFSETQ. This CDR3 spans 14 amino acids.